This T cell receptor (beta chain) came from a study of vaccination effects on CD4 cells after COVID-19 (dated by TCRdb to 2021 to 2024). In terms of the full investigation: Participants received two doses of either the BNT162b2 or the mRNA-1273 mRNA SARS-CoV-2 vaccine. A total of around eleven COVID-19 convalescent patients and a handful of SARS-CoV-2-naive healthy vaccine recipients were included in the full study. In the study, cultures from other donors were sequenced using the Oncomine TCR Beta short-read assay on an Illumina iSeq 100. The study compared SARS-CoV-2 spike-specific CD4+ TCR repertoires before and after mRNA vaccination in COVID-19 convalescent patients and infection-naive vaccine recipients. Study-wide conclusions, independent of this receptor: In healthy vaccine recipients, vaccine-induced clones were almost all SARS-CoV-2 mono-reactive, with only 1 of 255 cross-reactive with common cold coronaviruses. Marked clonal contraction was observed in both infection-induced and vaccine-induced clones at late post-vaccination timepoints, consistent with waning T cell responses. The study was limited by a small number of convalescent patients, and early post-infection timepoints were lacking.

From the germline V gene, CDR1 is SGDLS and CDR2 is YYNGEE. Trimming takes 0 bases from V and 3 bases from J, and the germline ends sit 11 bases apart. There are 15 amino acids in the CDR3, from cysteine to phenylalanine inclusive. The read is trimmed to its CDR3 DNA, 45 bases read in frame from base 1. The library was produced with the immunoSEQ multiplex PCR assay. TCR beta CDR3 sequencing was performed on DNA from the cultured, isolated CD4+ T cells. Processing in the source paper ran as follows. Non-productive TCR sequences were removed and reads were trimmed to the CDR3 region, keeping CDR3s of at least 7 amino acids. The MANAFEST web app was used to identify antigen-specific clonotypes by comparing expansion in peptide wells with expansion in reference cultures. To count as positive, a clone had to show expansion at FDR<0.05 compared with the reference and with all other wells, an odds ratio above 5, and a frequency above 0.1% in two replicate wells. A clonotype was defined as cross-reactive if the clonotype was significantly expanded both in SARS-CoV-2 spike wells and in at least one common cold coronavirus spike condition. CDR3 similarity was assessed by Levenshtein distance with the stringdist R package, and unrooted trees were built with ape in R 3.6.1. The table was pulled from immuneACCESS by TCRdb, which kept in-frame rearrangements only. Such tables lose some clones; where checked, under half of the loss comes from unresolved V genes, and the rest has no known cause. The V and J calls and clone size were taken over from that table, and D and trimming were inferred from the DNA. The sample table holds 25,000 to 35,000 clones, of which about 70% were seen once. The ten largest account for about 10% of the sample.

The ViraFEST assay stimulated PBMC with viral peptide pools and then used TCR sequencing to identify antigen-specific CD4+ T cell clonotypes by expansion. After around ten days of culture, CD4+ T cells were isolated with the EasySep CD4+ T cell isolation kit. Negative nucleocapsid antibody results before and after vaccination confirmed that the healthy vaccine recipients had no prior SARS-CoV-2 infection. Under 2.5 million PBMC per well were cultured with about 10 ug/ml peptides in IMDM containing roughly 5% human AB serum, approximately 10 IU/ml IL-2 and gentamicin. On days 3 and 7, half of the culture medium was replaced with fresh IL-2-containing medium. Unless noted otherwise, every peptide stimulation condition was cultured in triplicate wells. PBMC were separated from whole blood using Ficoll-Paque Plus gradient centrifugation and were then either cryopreserved at -140C or used fresh. The overlapping peptide pools covered the spike proteins of SARS-CoV-2 and of the common cold coronaviruses HCoV-NL63, HCoV-OC43 and HCoV-229E. Genomic DNA was extracted from cultured CD4+ T cells with the QIAamp micro DNA kit.

This clone has more than one count but fewer than ten. There is no known antigen for this receptor. No much larger clone exists at a distance of one base, and base qualities are not known. The chain is made from TRBV9 and TRBJ2-3; the D gene lacks a confident call. The specimen was CD4+ T cells from PBMCs cultured with SARS-CoV-2 spike peptides, collected before COVID-19 vaccination. The sample's cell subset or site label, in plain terms: SARS-CoV-2 spike overlapping peptide pool stimulation. The TCR was taken from a human donor who received a COVID-19 vaccine. The sequenced DNA: TGTGCCAGCAGCGTAGATTTTGCTCGGACAGATACGCAGTATTTT. Its amino acids are CASSVDFARTDTQYF.